The T cell receptor (beta chain) under discussion was sequenced for a study of CD8+ T cells in alopecia areata. Overall study: Treated patients took oral tofacitinib at 5 to 10 mg twice daily.

In its sample, this clone was seen a few times. Antigen unknown. Peripheral blood and lesional scalp punch biopsies were taken from alopecia areata patients. Trimming removed 0 bases at V and 3 bases at J, with 14 bases between. The CDR3 totals 15 residues. CDR1 and CDR2 from the germline V gene are GTSNPN and SVGIG (reference sequence). Overall study findings and caveats: Clonality exceeded that of normal scalp in lesional scalp, most notably in alopecia totalis/universalis.

Following RNA extraction, reverse transcription yielded cDNA that acted as the sequencing template. Measured with immunoSEQ multiplex PCR; TCRdb has only the in-frame clones, and not every one. The data show about 150,000 clones, with 45% to 55% seen just once and approximately 19% held by the top ten. Material: CD8+ T cells sorted from blood, obtained at week 0. The V call is TRBV30, the J call TRBJ1-1; no clear D gene. This clonotype was sampled from a human donor with alopecia areata. This chain's CDR3 is CAWSVLANLYTEAFF. The CDR3 nucleotides are TGTGCCTGGAGTGTACTAGCCAACCTTTACACTGAAGCTTTCTTT. The full variable domain, with the rest looked up from reference TRBV30 and TRBJ1-1, is SQTIHQWPATLVQPVGSPLSLECTVEGTSNPNLYWYRQAAGRGLQLLFYSVGIGQISSEVPQNLSASRPQDRQFILSSKKLLLSDSGFYLCAWSVLANLYTEAFFGQGTRLTVV.